The clone carrying this T cell receptor beta chain has only a few counts. Its antigen is unidentified. Every participating donor contributed about 10 milliliters of peripheral blood through a draw. The data originate from a study of blood T cells in healthy people across ages. General study points: With naive T cell percentage, TCR beta diversity showed a strong correlation. Aged donors had fewer naive CD4+ cells and lower diversity than long-lived donors. With donor CMV status unknown, expanded clonotype changes were possibly confounded.

The CDR3 covers 13 residues. Germline V gene sequence: CDR1 MGHDK, CDR2 SYGVNS. V was pared by 7 bases and J by 3 bases, with 13 bases between. It was with a sample-barcoded 5' primer and a J-beta primer mix that a second PCR of about 6 to 11 cycles was run. MiXCR was run by TCRdb on the 5' RACE reads, yielding one entry per CDR3 protein. Of about 900,000 distinct CDR3 sequences in the sample, roughly 50% are singletons; the top ten hold 13%. The sample consisted of blood. The sequence was collected from a man younger than 45 in good health. The chain combines TRBV25-1 with TRBJ2-7; unclear D gene. The DNA for the CDR3 is TGTGCCAGCACCCAAGGCAGCTACTACGAGCAGTACTTC. This translates into CASTQGSYYEQYF.